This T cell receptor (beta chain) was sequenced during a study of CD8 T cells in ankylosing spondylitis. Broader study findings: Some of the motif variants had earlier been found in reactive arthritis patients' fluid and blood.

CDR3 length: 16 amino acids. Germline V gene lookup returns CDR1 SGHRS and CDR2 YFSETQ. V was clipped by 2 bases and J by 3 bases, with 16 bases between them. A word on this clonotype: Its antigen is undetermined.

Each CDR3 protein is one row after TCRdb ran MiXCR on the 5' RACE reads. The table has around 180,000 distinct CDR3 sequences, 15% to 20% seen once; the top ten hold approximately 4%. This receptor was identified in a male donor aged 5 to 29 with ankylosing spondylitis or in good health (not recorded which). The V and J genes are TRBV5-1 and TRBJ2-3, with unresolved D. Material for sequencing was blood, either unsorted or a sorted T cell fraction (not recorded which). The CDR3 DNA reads TGCGCCAGCAGCTTTCATGCAGCAAAGGAAACAGATACGCAGTATTTT. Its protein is CASSFHAAKETDTQYF. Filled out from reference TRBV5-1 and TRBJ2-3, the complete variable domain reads KAGVTQTPRYLIKTRGQQVTLSCSPISGHRSVSWYQQTPGQGLQFLFEYFSETQRNKGNFPGRFSGRQFSNSRSEMNVSTLELGDSALYLCASSFHAAKETDTQYFGPGTRLTVL.